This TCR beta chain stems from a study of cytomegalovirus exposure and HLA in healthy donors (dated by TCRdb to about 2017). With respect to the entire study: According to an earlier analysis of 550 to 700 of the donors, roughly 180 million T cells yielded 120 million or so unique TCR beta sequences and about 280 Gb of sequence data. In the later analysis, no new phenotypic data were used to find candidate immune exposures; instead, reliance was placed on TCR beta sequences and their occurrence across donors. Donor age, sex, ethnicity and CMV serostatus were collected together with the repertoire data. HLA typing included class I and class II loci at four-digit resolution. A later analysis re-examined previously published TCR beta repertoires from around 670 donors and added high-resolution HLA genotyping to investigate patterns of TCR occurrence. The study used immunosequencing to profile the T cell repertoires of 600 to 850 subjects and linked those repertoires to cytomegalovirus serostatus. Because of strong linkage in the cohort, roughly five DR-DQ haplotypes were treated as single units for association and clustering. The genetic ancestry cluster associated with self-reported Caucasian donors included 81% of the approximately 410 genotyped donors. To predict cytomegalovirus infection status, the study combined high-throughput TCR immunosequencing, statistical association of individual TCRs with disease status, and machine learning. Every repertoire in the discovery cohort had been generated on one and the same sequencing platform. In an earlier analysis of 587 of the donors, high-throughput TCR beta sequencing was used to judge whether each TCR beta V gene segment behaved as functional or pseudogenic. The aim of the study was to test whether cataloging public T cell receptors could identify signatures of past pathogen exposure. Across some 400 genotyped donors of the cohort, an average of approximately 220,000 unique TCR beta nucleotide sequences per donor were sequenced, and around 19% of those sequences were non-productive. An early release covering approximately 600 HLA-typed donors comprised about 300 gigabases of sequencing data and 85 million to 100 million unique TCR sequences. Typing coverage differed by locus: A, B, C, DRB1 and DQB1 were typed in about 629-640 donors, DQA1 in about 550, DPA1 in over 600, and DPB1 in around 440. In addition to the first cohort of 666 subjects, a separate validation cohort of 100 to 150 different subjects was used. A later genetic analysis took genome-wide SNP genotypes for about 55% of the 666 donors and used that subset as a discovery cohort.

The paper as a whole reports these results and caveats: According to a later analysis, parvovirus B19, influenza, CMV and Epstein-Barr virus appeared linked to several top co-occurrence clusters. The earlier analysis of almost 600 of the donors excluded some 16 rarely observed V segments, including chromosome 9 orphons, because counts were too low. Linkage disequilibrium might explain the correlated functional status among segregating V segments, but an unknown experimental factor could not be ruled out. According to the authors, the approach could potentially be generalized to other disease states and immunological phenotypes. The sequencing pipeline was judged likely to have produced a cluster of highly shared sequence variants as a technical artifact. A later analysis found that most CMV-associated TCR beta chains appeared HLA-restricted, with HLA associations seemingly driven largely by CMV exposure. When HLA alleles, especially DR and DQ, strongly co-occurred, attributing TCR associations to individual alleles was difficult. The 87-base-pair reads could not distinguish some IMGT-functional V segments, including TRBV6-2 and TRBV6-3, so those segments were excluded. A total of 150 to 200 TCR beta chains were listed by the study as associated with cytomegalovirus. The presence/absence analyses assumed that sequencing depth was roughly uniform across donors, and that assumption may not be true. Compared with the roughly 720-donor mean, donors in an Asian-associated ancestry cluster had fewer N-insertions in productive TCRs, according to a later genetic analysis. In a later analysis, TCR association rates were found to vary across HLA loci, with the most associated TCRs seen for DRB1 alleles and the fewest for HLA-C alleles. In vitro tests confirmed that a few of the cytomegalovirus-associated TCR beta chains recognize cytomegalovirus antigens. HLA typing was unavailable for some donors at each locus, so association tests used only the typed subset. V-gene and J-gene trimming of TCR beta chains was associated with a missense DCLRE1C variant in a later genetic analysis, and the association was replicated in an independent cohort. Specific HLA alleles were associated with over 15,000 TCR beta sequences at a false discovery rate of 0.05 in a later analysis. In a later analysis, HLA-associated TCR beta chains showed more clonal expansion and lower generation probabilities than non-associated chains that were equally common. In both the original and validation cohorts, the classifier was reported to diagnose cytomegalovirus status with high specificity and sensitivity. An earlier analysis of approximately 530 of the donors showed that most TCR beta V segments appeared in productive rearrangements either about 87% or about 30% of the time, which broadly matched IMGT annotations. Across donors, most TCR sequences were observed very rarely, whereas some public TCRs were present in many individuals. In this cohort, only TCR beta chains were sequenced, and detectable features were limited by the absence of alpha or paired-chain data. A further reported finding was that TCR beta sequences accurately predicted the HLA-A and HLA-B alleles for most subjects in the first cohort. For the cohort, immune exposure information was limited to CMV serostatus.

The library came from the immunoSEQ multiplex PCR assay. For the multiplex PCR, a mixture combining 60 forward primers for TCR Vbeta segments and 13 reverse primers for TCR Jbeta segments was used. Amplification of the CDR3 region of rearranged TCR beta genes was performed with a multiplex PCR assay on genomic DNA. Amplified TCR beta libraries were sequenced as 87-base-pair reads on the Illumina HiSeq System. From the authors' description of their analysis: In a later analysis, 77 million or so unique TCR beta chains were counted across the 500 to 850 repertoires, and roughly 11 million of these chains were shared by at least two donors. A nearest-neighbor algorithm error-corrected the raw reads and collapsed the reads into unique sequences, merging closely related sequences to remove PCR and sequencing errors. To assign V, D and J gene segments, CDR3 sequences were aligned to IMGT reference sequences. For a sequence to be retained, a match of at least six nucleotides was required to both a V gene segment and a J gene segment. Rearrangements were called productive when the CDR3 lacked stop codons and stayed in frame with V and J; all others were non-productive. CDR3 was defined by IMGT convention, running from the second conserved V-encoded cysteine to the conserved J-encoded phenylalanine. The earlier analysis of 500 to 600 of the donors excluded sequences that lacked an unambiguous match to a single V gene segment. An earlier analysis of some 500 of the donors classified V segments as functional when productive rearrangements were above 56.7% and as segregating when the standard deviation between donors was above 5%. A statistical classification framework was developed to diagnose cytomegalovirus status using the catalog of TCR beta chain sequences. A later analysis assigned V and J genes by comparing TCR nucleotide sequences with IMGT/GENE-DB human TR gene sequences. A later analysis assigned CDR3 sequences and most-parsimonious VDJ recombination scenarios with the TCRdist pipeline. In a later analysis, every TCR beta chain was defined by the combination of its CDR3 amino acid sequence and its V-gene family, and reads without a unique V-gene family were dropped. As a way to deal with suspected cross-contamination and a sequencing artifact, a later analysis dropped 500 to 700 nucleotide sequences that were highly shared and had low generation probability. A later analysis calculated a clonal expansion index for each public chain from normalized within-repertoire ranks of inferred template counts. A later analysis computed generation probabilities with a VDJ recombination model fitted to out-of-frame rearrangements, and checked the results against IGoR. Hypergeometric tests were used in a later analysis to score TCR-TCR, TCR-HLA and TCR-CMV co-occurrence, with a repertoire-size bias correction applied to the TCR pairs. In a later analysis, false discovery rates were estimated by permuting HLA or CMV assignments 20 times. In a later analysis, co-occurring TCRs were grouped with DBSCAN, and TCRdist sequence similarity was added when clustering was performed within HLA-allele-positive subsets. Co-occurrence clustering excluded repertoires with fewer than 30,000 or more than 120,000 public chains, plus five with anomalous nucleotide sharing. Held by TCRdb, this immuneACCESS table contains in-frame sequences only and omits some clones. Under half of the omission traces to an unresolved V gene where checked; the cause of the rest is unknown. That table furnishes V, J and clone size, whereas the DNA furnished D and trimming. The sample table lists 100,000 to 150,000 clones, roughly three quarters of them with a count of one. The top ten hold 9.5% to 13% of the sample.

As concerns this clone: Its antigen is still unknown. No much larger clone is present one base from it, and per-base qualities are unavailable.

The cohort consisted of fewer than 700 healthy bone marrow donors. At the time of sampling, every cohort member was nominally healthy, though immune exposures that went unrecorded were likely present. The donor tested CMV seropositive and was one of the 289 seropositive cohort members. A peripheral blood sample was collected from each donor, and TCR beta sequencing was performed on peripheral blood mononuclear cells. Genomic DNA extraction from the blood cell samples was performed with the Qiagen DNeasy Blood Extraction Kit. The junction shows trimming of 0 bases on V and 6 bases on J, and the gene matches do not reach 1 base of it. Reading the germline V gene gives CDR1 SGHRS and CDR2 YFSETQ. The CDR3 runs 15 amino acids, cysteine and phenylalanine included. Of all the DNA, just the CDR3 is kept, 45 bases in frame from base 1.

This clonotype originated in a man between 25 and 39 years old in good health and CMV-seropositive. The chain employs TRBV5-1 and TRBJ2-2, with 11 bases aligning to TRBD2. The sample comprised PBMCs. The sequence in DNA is TGCGCCAGCAGCTTGGAACTAGCGGGAGCCGGGGAGCTGTTTTTT. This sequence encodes CASSLELAGAGELFF.